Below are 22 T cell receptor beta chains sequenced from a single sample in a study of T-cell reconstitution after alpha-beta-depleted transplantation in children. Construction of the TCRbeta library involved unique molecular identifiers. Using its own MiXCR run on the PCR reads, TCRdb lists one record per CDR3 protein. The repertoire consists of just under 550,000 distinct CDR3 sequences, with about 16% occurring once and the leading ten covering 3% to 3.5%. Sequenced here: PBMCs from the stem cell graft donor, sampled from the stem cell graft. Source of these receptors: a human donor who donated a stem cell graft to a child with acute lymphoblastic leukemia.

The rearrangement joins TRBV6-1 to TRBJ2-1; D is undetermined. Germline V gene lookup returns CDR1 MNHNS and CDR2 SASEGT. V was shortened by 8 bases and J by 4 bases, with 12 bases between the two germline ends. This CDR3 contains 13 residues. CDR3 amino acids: CASFRTSYNEQFF. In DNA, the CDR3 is TGTGCCAGCTTCCGGACCTCGTACAATGAGCAGTTCTTC.

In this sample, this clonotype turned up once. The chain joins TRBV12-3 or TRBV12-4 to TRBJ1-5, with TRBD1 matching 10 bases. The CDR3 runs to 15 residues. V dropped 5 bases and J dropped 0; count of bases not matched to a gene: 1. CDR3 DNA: TGTGCCAGCAGTCGGGACAGGGGTAGCAATCAGCCCCAGCATTTT. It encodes CASSRDRGSNQPQHF.

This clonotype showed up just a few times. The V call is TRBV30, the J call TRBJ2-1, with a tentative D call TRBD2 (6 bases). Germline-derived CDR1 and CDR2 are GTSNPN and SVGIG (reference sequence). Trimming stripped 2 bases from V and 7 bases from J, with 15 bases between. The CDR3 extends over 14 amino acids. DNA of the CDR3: TGTGCCTGGAGTCGCGGCGGGATGAGAAATGAGCAGTTCTTC. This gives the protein CAWSRGGMRNEQFF. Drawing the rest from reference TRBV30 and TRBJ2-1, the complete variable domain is SQTIHQWPATLVQPVGSPLSLECTVEGTSNPNLYWYRQAAGRGLQLLFYSVGIGQISSEVPQNLSASRPQDRQFILSSKKLLLSDSGFYLCAWSRGGMRNEQFFGPGTRLTVL.

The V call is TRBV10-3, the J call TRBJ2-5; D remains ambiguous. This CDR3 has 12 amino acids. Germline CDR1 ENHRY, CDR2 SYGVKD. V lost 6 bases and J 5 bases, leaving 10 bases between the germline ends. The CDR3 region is CAISHYDETQYF. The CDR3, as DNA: TGTGCCATCAGCCATTACGATGAGACCCAGTACTTC.

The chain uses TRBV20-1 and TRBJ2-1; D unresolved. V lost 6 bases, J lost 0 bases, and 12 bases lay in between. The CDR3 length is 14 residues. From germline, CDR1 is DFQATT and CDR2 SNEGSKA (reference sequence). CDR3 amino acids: CSAATPSSYNEQFF. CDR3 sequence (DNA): TGCAGTGCAGCTACTCCGAGCTCCTACAATGAGCAGTTCTTC.

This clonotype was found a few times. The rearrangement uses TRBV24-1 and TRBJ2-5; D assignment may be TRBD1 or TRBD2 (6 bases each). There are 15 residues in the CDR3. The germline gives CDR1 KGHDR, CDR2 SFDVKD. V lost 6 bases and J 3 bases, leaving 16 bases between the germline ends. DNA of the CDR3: TGTGCCACCAGTTTAGGGGGGATAGACAAAGAGACCCAGTACTTC. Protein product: CATSLGGIDKETQYF.

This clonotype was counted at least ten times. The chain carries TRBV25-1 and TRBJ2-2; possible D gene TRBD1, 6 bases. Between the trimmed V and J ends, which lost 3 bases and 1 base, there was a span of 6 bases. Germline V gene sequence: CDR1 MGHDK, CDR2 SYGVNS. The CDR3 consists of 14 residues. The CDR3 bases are TGTGCCAGCAGTGAGGACAGGAACACCGGGGAGCTGTTTTTT. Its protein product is CASSEDRNTGELFF.

The CDR3 region has the DNA TGTGCCATCAGTGACTTCTCCAATGAGCAGTTCTTC. Amino acids: CAISDFSNEQFF. This rearrangement joins TRBV10-3 to TRBJ2-1; no definite D call. Germline V gives CDR1 ENHRY, CDR2 SYGVKD. The CDR3 is 12 amino acids. V was clipped by 3 bases and J by 6 bases, with 6 bases between them.

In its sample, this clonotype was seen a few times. The CDR3 here is CASSSISGRRYNEQFF. CDR3 nucleotide sequence: TGTGCCAGCAGCTCCATCAGCGGGAGGCGATACAATGAGCAGTTCTTC. The chain couples TRBV7-9 to TRBJ2-1; TRBD2 matches 9 bases. The germline gives CDR1 SEHNR, CDR2 FQNEAQ (reference sequence). This CDR3 has 16 amino acids. J lost 4 bases, V lost 4 bases, and 8 bases had no gene match.

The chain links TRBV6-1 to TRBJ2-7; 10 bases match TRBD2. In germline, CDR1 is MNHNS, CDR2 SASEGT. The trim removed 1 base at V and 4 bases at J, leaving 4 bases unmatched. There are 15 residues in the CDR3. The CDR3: CASSEEIAGGYEQYF. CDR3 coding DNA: TGTGCCAGCAGTGAAGAGATAGCGGGGGGATACGAGCAGTACTTC.

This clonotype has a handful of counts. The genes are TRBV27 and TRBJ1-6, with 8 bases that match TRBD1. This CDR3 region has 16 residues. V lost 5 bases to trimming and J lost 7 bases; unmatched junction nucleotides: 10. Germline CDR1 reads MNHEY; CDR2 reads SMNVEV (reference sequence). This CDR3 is CASSPFQTGDNSPLHF. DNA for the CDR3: TGTGCCAGCAGTCCGTTCCAGACAGGGGACAATTCACCCCTCCACTTT.

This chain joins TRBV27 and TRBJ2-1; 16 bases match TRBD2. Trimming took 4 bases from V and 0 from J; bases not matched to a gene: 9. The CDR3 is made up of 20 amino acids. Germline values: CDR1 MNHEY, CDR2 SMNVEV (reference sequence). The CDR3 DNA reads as TGTGCCAGCAGTTCCTCGGGACTAGCGGGAGGGCTGGGCTCCTACAATGAGCAGTTCTTC. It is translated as CASSSSGLAGGLGSYNEQFF.

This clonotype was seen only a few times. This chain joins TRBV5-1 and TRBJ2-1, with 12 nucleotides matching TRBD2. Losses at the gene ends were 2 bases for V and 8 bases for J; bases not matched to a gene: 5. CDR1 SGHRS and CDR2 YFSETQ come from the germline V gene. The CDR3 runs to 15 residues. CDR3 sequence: CASSLWTSGTDEQFF. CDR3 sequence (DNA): TGCGCCAGCAGCTTATGGACTAGCGGGACCGATGAGCAGTTCTTC.

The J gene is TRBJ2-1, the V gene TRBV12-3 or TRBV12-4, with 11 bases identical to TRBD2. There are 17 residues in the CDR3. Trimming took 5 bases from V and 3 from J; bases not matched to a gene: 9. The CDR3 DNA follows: TGTGCCAGCAGTAACACTCCGGGACTAGCGGACTACAATGAGCAGTTCTTC. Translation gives CASSNTPGLADYNEQFF.

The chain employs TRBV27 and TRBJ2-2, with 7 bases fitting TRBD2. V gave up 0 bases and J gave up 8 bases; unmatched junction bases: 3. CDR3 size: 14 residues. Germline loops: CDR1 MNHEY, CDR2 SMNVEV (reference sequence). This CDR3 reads CASSLSRGMGELFF. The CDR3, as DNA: TGTGCCAGCAGTTTATCGCGGGGGATGGGGGAGCTGTTTTTT.

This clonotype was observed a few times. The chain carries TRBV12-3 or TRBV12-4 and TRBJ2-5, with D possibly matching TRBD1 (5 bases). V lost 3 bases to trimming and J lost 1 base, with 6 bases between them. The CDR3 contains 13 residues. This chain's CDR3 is CASSFDSQETQYF. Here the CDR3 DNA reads TGTGCCAGCAGTTTTGACAGCCAAGAGACCCAGTACTTC.

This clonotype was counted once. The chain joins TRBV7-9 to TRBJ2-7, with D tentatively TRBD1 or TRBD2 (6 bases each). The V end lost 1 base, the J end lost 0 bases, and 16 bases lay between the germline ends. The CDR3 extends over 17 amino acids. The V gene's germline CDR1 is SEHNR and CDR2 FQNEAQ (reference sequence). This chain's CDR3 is CASSLDSWGASSYEQYF. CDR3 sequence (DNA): TGTGCCAGCAGCTTAGATAGTTGGGGGGCCAGCTCCTACGAGCAGTACTTC.

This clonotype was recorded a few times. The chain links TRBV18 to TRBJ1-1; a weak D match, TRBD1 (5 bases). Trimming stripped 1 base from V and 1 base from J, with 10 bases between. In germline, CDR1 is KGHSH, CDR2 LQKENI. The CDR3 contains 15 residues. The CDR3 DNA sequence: TGTGCCAGCTCACCACGGCAGGGACGGAACACTGAAGCTTTCTTT. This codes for CASSPRQGRNTEAFF.

CDR3 in amino acids: CSARVGRDQPQHF. In DNA form, the CDR3 reads TGCAGTGCTAGAGTTGGGAGGGATCAGCCCCAGCATTTT. The chain is built from TRBV20-1 and TRBJ1-5; D call uncertain. The germline gives CDR1 DFQATT, CDR2 SNEGSKA (reference sequence). Deletions cut 1 base from V and 5 bases from J, with 9 bases between. The CDR3 is made up of 13 amino acids.

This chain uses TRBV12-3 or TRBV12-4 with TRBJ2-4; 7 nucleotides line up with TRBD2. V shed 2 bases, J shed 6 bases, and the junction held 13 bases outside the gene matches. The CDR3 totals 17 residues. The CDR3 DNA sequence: TGTGCCAGCAGTTTAAGGTTGGGGGAGGGCCAGTCAAACATTCAGTACTTC. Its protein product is CASSLRLGEGQSNIQYF.

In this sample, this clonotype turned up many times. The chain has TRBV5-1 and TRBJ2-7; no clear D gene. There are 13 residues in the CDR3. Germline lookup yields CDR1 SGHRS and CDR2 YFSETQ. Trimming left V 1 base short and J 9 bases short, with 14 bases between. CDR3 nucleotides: TGCGCCAGCAGCTTGTTCCCGATCGCTAGGCAGTACTTC. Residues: CASSLFPIARQYF.

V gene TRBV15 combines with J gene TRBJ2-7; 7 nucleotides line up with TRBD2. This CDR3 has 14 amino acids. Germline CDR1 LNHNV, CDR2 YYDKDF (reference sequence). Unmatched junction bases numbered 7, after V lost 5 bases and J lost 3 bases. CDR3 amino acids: CATSGLADYYEQYF. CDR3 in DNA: TGTGCCACCAGCGGGCTAGCGGATTACTACGAGCAGTACTTC.